The next 27 T cell receptor beta chains were all read from a single sample in a study of identical twins. In TCRdb, the 5' RACE reads were re-called with MiXCR into one record per CDR3 protein. This sample has 1.5 million to 2 million distinct CDR3 sequences, with less than 35% found just once. The sequenced material came from cord blood. Every receptor here comes from a newborn girl in good health.

The rearrangement uses TRBV7-2 and TRBJ2-2, with D uncertain. Germline-derived CDR1 and CDR2 are SGHTA and FQGNSA. The CDR3 loop spans 15 amino acids. V lost 5 bases to trimming and J lost 3 bases, with 13 bases between them. For the CDR3, the DNA is TGTGCCAGCAGCGCCCAGATGGTAGACACCGGGGAGCTGTTTTTT. Its protein product is CASSAQMVDTGELFF.

There are a few counts of this clonotype. The V gene is TRBV20-1, the J gene TRBJ2-1; D is ambiguous. Trimming pared 2 bases from V and 6 bases from J, leaving 11 bases between. The CDR3 covers 13 residues. Germline-derived CDR1 and CDR2 are DFQATT and SNEGSKA (reference sequence). CDR3 in DNA: TGCAGTGCTAGAAGGCTGAACACCAATGAGCAGTTCTTC. Encoded protein: CSARRLNTNEQFF.

The rearrangement links TRBV3-1 to TRBJ2-7; no firm D call. The CDR3 is 14 residues long. The ends were cut back, 1 base at V and 3 bases at J, with 10 bases in the middle. CDR1 and CDR2 from the germline V gene are LGHDT and YNNKEL (reference sequence). For the CDR3, the DNA is TGTGCCAGCAGCCAAGGGTTCGGCAGCTACGAGCAGTACTTC. Translation: CASSQGFGSYEQYF.

CDR3 sequence: CASSPPGPAAKNEQFF. The CDR3 DNA follows: TGCGCCAGCAGCCCACCGGGACCAGCGGCTAAAAATGAGCAGTTCTTC. The chain has TRBV5-1 and TRBJ2-1; D may correspond to TRBD1 or TRBD2 (5 bases each). Trimming removed 4 bases at V and 7 bases at J, with 21 bases between. The length of the CDR3 is 16 residues. Germline CDR1 is SGHRS and CDR2 is YFSETQ.

The rearrangement joins TRBV29-1 to TRBJ2-7, with TRBD1 matching over 8 bases. Per the germline V gene, CDR1 is SQVTM and CDR2 is ANQGSEA. The trim removed 3 bases at V and 5 bases at J, leaving 9 bases unmatched. The CDR3 has 14 amino acids. CDR3 sequence reads: CSVDGPGQGHEQYF. The CDR3 DNA follows: TGCAGCGTTGATGGGCCCGGACAGGGCCACGAGCAGTACTTC.

This clonotype was found once. The gene calls are TRBV18 and TRBJ2-5; D unclear. The CDR3 consists of 15 residues. Germline CDR1 reads KGHSH; CDR2 reads LQKENI. The V end was cut by 2 bases, the J end by 3 bases, with 13 bases between. CDR3 nucleotides: TGTGCCAGCTCACCAGGGAACTCCTTCAAAGAGACCCAGTACTTC. Translated, it gives CASSPGNSFKETQYF.

The chain has TRBV3-1 and TRBJ1-2, with 7 nucleotides matching TRBD1. The germline V gene encodes CDR1 LGHDT and CDR2 YNNKEL (reference sequence). The CDR3 loop spans 14 amino acids. The ends lost 1 base at V and 6 bases at J; junction bases unmatched: 5. CDR3 nucleotides: TGTGCCAGCAGCCAAGGAAAAGGGGGCGATGGCTACACCTTC. This encodes CASSQGKGGDGYTF.

About this clonotype: A read error may account for a junction end that differs from germline. The rearrangement links TRBV11-1 to TRBJ2-2; possibly TRBD1 or TRBD2 for D (5 bases each). The CDR3 runs to 17 residues. Germline V gene sequence: CDR1 SGHAT, CDR2 FQDESV (reference sequence). The CDR3 sequence is CASSLEGPISNTGDLFF. Written as DNA, the CDR3 is TGTGCCAGCAGCTTAGAGGGCCCTATATCGAACACCGGGGACCTGTTTTTT.

The chain is built from TRBV7-8 and TRBJ2-3; D is unresolved. Germline CDR1 reads SGHVS; CDR2 reads FQNEAQ. V was cut by 5 bases and J by 4 bases, with 13 bases left in between. This CDR3 contains 14 residues. The CDR3 sequence is CASSLTFWADTQYF. Here the CDR3 DNA reads TGTGCCAGCAGCCTAACTTTCTGGGCAGATACGCAGTATTTT. Based on the CDR3 plus reference TRBV7-8 and TRBJ2-3, the full variable domain is GAGVSQSPRYKVAKRGQDVALRCDPISGHVSLFWYQQALGQGPEFLTYFQNEAQLDKSGLPSDRFFAERPEGSVSTLKIQRTQQEDSAVYLCASSLTFWADTQYFGPGTRLTVL.

This clonotype was seen repeatedly, ten times or more. The V gene is TRBV29-1, the J gene TRBJ2-3, with a weak D call TRBD2 (5 bases). This CDR3 comprises 15 residues. Germline V gene lookup returns CDR1 SQVTM and CDR2 ANQGSEA. The V and J ends lost 4 bases and 1 base respectively, with 15 bases between them. In nucleotides, the CDR3 is TGCAGCGTTGCTCCCCGGGGTAGGGGCACAGATACGCAGTATTTT. Its translation: CSVAPRGRGTDTQYF.

This clonotype was picked up a small number of times. The V gene is TRBV7-2, the J gene TRBJ1-4, with D tentatively TRBD1 (5 bases). This CDR3 region has 17 residues. The V and J ends lost 5 bases and 4 bases respectively, with 20 bases between them. Looked up from germline, CDR1 is SGHTA and CDR2 is FQGNSA. CDR3 nucleotide sequence: TGTGCCAGCAGCGTAAATGGGCTAGGGGCGGGTAATGAAAAACTGTTTTTT. Encoded protein: CASSVNGLGAGNEKLFF.

The V call is TRBV27, the J call TRBJ2-5, with TRBD2 matching 11 bases. This CDR3 region has 17 residues. From germline, CDR1 is MNHEY and CDR2 SMNVEV (reference sequence). V lost 2 bases to trimming and J lost 11 bases; unmatched junction nucleotides: 16. In nucleotides, the CDR3 is TGTGCCAGCAGTTTAGGGGCACTAACTAGCGGGGGACATGAGCAGTACTTC. Protein product: CASSLGALTSGGHEQYF.

The chain joins TRBV12-3 or TRBV12-4 to TRBJ2-2; 8 nucleotides align to TRBD2. V lost 7 bases to trimming and J lost 3 bases; unmatched junction nucleotides: 10. This CDR3 is built from 16 residues. Here the CDR3 DNA reads TGTGCCAGCACCTCCAACGGGGGACTAGACACCGGGGAGCTGTTTTTT. It codes for CASTSNGGLDTGELFF.

This clonotype has just a few counts. The chain combines TRBV27 with TRBJ2-5, with a tentative D call TRBD2 (6 bases). V gave up 7 bases and J gave up 11 bases, with 32 bases separating them. This CDR3 contains 17 residues. The germline CDR1 and CDR2 sequences are MNHEY and SMNVEV (reference sequence). CDR3 sequence: CASTLGGREGNYNEQYF. CDR3 DNA sequence: TGTGCCAGCACCTTAGGAGGGAGAGAGGGTAACTACAATGAGCAGTACTTC.

CDR3 DNA: TGCAGTGCTAGAGTGGGATCCCCTAGCGGGAGGGTCAATGAGCAGTTCTTC. Protein product: CSARVGSPSGRVNEQFF. The J gene is TRBJ2-1, the V gene TRBV20-1; the match to TRBD2 covers 12 bases. The CDR3 is 17 amino acids. Germline CDR1 is DFQATT and CDR2 is SNEGSKA (reference sequence). Germline trimming cut 1 base from V and 6 bases from J; bases unmatched to any gene: 10.

Only one count was recorded for this clonotype. V and J are TRBV4-1 and TRBJ1-1, with 8 bases lining up with TRBD1. This CDR3 is built from 18 residues. Unmatched junction bases numbered 10, after V lost 0 bases and J lost 1 base. The germline gives CDR1 MGHRA, CDR2 YSYEKL. CDR3 amino acids: CASSQEITKGTGNTEAFF. For the CDR3, the DNA is TGCGCCAGCAGCCAAGAAATTACGAAAGGGACAGGGAACACTGAAGCTTTCTTT.

In its sample, this clonotype was seen many times. This rearrangement joins TRBV5-1 to TRBJ2-7, with 9 bases fitting TRBD2. Germline CDR1 and CDR2: SGHRS and YFSETQ. This CDR3 region has 16 residues. Trimming cost V 1 base and J 2 bases; bases outside gene matches: 7. This CDR3 is CASSLLPGTSTYEQYF. The CDR3 coding sequence is TGCGCCAGCAGCTTGTTACCCGGGACTAGCACCTACGAGCAGTACTTC. Looking up the rest from reference TRBV5-1 and TRBJ2-7 gives the full variable domain: KAGVTQTPRYLIKTRGQQVTLSCSPISGHRSVSWYQQTPGQGLQFLFEYFSETQRNKGNFPGRFSGRQFSNSRSEMNVSTLELGDSALYLCASSLLPGTSTYEQYFGPGTRLTVT.

The V gene is TRBV7-9, the J gene TRBJ2-5; D is possibly TRBD1 or TRBD2 (5 bases each). Germline-derived CDR1 and CDR2 are SEHNR and FQNEAQ (reference sequence). V lost 8 bases, J lost 3 bases, and 19 bases lay in between. This CDR3 is 15 amino acids long. The CDR3 DNA follows: TGTGCCAGCCCTCAGAGAGGGACCATCAAAGAGACCCAGTACTTC. Amino acids: CASPQRGTIKETQYF.

On this clonotype itself: A much bigger clone sits one base away, suggesting this may be a read error. V usage is TRBV14 and J usage is TRBJ2-5; 8 bases match TRBD2. Germline assignment: CDR1 SGHDN and CDR2 FVKESK. The ends lost 4 bases at V and 11 bases at J; junction bases unmatched: 21. The CDR3 totals 17 residues. The CDR3 sequence: CASSLLRSGSFDNEQYF. In DNA, the CDR3 is TGTGCCAGCAGCCTACTACGAAGCGGGAGCTTCGACAATGAGCAGTACTTC.

J is TRBJ2-5 and V is TRBV7-6; 9 bases match TRBD2. The V gene's germline CDR1 is SGHVS and CDR2 FNYEAQ. V was pared by 1 base and J by 4 bases, with 7 bases of the junction left unmatched. The CDR3 extends over 16 amino acids. The CDR3, as DNA: TGTGCCAGCAGCTTAGTGAGGCTAGCGGGGAGAGAGACCCAGTACTTC. This translates into CASSLVRLAGRETQYF.

The chain recombines TRBV9 with TRBJ2-2; TRBD1 matches at 9 bases. Trimming removed 4 bases from V and 5 bases from J; junction bases left unmatched: 9. The CDR3 is 16 amino acids. Germline V gives CDR1 SGDLS, CDR2 YYNGEE. Here the CDR3 reads CASSTDRGFRTGELFF. The CDR3 DNA reads TGTGCCAGCAGCACCGACAGGGGGTTTAGGACCGGGGAGCTGTTTTTT.

The V gene is TRBV6-1, the J gene TRBJ2-7; D gene ambiguous. TRBJ2-5 explains the end of the DNA better; the J call may be wrong. The CDR3 runs to 12 residues. The germline V gene has CDR1 MNHNS and CDR2 SASEGT. The CDR3 sequence: CASIFPPSTQYF. DNA of the CDR3: TGTGCCAGCATCTTTCCTCCATCGACCCAGTACTTC.

This clonotype was seen more than once but under ten times. The chain joins TRBV13 to TRBJ2-5; weak D call: TRBD1 (6 bases). Germline V gene data show CDR1 as PRHDT and CDR2 as FYEKMQ (reference sequence). Trimming cost V 5 bases and J 2 bases, with 18 bases left between them. The CDR3 loop spans 16 amino acids. The CDR3 DNA sequence: TGTGCCAGCAGCCCATACCCGGGACACTCACAAGAGACCCAGTACTTC. Translation gives CASSPYPGHSQETQYF.

This clonotype was counted only a few times. CDR3 residues: CASSPRGGRDTQYF. The CDR3 region has the DNA TGTGCCAGCAGCCCTCGGGGGGGCAGAGATACGCAGTATTTT. The chain recombines TRBV6-6 with TRBJ2-3; TRBD2 matches at 8 bases. Per germline, CDR1 MNHNY and CDR2 SVGAGI (reference sequence). With V trimmed by 6 bases and J by 5 bases, 7 bases remained unmatched. The CDR3 sequence is 14 residues long.

In this sample, this clonotype turned up a few times. This chain links TRBV20-1 with TRBJ2-7, with unresolved D. The V gene lost 0 bases and the J gene lost 3 bases, with 15 bases spanning the gap. The germline CDR1 and CDR2 sequences are DFQATT and SNEGSKA (reference sequence). The CDR3 runs to 15 residues. The CDR3 sequence: CSARDSATAIYEQYF. The CDR3 coding sequence is TGCAGTGCTAGAGATTCGGCGACTGCGATCTACGAGCAGTACTTC.

This rearrangement joins TRBV6-5 to TRBJ2-1; no clear D gene. The germline gives CDR1 MNHEY, CDR2 SVGAGI. V gave up 2 bases and J gave up 3 bases, with 14 bases separating them. The CDR3 covers 16 residues. This CDR3 is CASSYRLLSVYNEQFF. CDR3 nucleotides: TGTGCCAGCAGTTACAGGCTACTCTCCGTCTACAATGAGCAGTTCTTC.

This clonotype was recorded many times. V usage is TRBV10-3 and J usage is TRBJ2-1; 9 nucleotides align to TRBD2. The CDR3 loop spans 15 amino acids. Germline V gene data show CDR1 as ENHRY and CDR2 as SYGVKD. The ends lost 3 bases at V and 3 bases at J; junction bases unmatched: 3. The CDR3 DNA follows: TGTGCCATCAGTGAAAGCGGGGGGATCTACAATGAGCAGTTCTTC. This sequence encodes CAISESGGIYNEQFF.